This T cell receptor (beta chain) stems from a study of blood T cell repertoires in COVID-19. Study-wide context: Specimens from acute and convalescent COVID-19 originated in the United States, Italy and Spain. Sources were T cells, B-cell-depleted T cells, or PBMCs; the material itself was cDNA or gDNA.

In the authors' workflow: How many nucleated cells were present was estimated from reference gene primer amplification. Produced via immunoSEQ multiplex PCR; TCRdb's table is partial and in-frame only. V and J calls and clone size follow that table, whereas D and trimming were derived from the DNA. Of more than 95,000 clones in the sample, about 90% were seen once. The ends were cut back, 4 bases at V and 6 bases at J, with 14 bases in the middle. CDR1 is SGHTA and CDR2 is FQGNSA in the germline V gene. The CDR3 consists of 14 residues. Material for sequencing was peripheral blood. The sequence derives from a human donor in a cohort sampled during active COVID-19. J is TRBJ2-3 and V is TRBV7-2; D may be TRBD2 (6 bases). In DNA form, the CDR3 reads TGTGCCAGCAGCTGGCGGGACTTGTCGGATACGCAGTATTTT. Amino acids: CASSWRDLSDTQYF.